These T cell receptor beta chains were read from a single sample in a study of glioma-infiltrating T cells after dendritic cell vaccination. Profiling relied on immunoSEQ multiplex PCR, and the TCRdb table lists in-frame clones only, not all of them. Of tens of thousands of clones listed, roughly four fifths are singletons. The sequences come from blood, collected after dendritic cell vaccination. All receptors derive from a human donor with glioblastoma. The CDR3 runs from the conserved cysteine through the conserved F or W. A D gene is named only where the DNA matches it firmly. Clone size is shown for a subset of rows, as once, few, many or a class of expanded clone.

j_call d_call clone_size v_call cdr3_nt cdr3_aa
TRBJ1-2 . . TRBV7-2 TGTGCCAGCAGCTTAGCACAGGGAATCTATGGCTACACCTTC CASSLAQGIYGYTF
TRBJ1-5 . . TRBV27 TGTGCCAGCAGTTTAGTACAGGGATACAATCAGCCCCAGCATTTT CASSLVQGYNQPQHF
TRBJ2-6 TRBD1 . TRBV28 TGTGCCAGCAGTTTAACAGGGGGCGGGGCCAACGTCCTGACTTTC CASSLTGGGANVLTF
TRBJ1-2 . . TRBV29-1 TGCAGCGTTGAAGGGGCCTTTTCAGGGAGCTACACCTTC CSVEGAFSGSYTF
TRBJ2-3 TRBD2 . TRBV6-1 TGTGCCAGCAGGGATCTAGCGGGCTTCACAGATACGCAGTATTTT CASRDLAGFTDTQYF
TRBJ2-7 . once TRBV27 TGTGCCAGCAGTTTAGTTTCTTCGAGCTCCTACGAGCAGTACTTC CASSLVSSSSYEQYF
TRBJ2-1 . . TRBV9 TGTGCCAGCAGCGTAGTGTGGGGGGTCGACAATGAGCAGTTCTTC CASSVVWGVDNEQFF
TRBJ1-5 TRBD1 . TRBV18 TGTGCCAGCTCACCACGGCAGGGGGGCAATCAGCCCCAGCATTTT CASSPRQGGNQPQHF
TRBJ2-5 . once TRBV5-1 TGCGCCAGCAGCTTGGATCGACATTATTTGCCCCAGTACTTC CASSLDRHYLPQYF
TRBJ2-5 TRBD2 once TRBV5-1 TGCGCCAGCAGCTTGGATGGGGGGGGTCAAGAGACCCAGTACTTC CASSLDGGGQETQYF
TRBJ2-3 . . TRBV30 TGTGCCTGGAGTGTATGGGGGAGGGCCCCAGGGGTCTATCGCACAGATACGCAGTATTTT CAWSVWGRAPGVYRTDTQYF
TRBJ2-5 TRBD2 . TRBV4-2 TGTGCCAGCAGCCAAGCTTTAGCGGGGGGAGAGACCCAGTACTTC CASSQALAGGETQYF
TRBJ2-6 TRBD2 . TRBV5-1 TGCGCCAGCGCGGGACTAGCGGGCAACTCTGGGGCCAACGTCCTGACTTTC CASAGLAGNSGANVLTF
TRBJ2-6 . . TRBV27 TGTGCCAGCAGTTTAACGGGGATAAACGTCCTGACTTTC CASSLTGINVLTF
TRBJ2-5 TRBD1 few TRBV6-6 TGTGCCAGCAGAAACGACAGGGAAGAGACCCAGTACTTC CASRNDREETQYF
TRBJ1-1 . once TRBV28 TGTGCCAGCAGTCCGCCGGTCCTACTTGAAGCTTTCTTT CASSPPVLLEAFF
TRBJ2-1 . . TRBV7-6 TGTGCCAGCAGCCCCGGACAGTCCACCTACAATGAGCAGTTCTTC CASSPGQSTYNEQFF
TRBJ1-2 . once TRBV7-9 TGTGCCAGCACCCCAGGAGAGGAGGTGAGCTATGGCTACACCTTC CASTPGEEVSYGYTF
TRBJ2-2 . . TRBV5-1 TGCGCCAGCAGCTTGGTGCAGGGTCGTAACACCGGGGAGCTGTTTTTT CASSLVQGRNTGELFF
TRBJ1-1 . . TRBV7-2 TGTGCCAGCAGCGCCTGGGGCAGGAGAGCTGAAGCTTTCTTT CASSAWGRRAEAFF
TRBJ2-1 TRBD2 . TRBV6-4 TGTGCCAGCAGTGAACGAGCGGGGGGTGTCGATGAGCAGTTCTTC CASSERAGGVDEQFF
TRBJ2-1 TRBD2 once TRBV15 TGTGCCACCAGAAGCGGGGGGTGGGGTGAGCAGTTCTTC CATRSGGWGEQFF
TRBJ1-1 . . TRBV2 TGTGCCAGCAGTGTCACAGAGAACACTGAAGCTTTCTTT CASSVTENTEAFF
TRBJ1-6 . . TRBV11-3 TGTGCCAGCAGCTTAGATCCCCCATATTCACCCCTCCACTTT CASSLDPPYSPLHF
TRBJ2-5 TRBD2 . TRBV5-1 TGCGCCAGCAGTCCCAGGACTAGCGGGGGGGCGTGGCAAGAGACCCAGTACTTC CASSPRTSGGAWQETQYF
TRBJ2-1 TRBD2 few TRBV30 TGTGCCTGGAGTGTAGGGGAGGGAGATGAGCAGTTCTTC CAWSVGEGDEQFF
TRBJ2-1 TRBD2 . TRBV6-1 TGTGCCAGCAGTCATAGCGGGGGGGCTCCCAATGAGCAGTTCTTC CASSHSGGAPNEQFF
TRBJ2-1 . . TRBV5-1 TGCGCCAGCAGCTTCGGGACACCCTACAATGAGCAGTTCTTC CASSFGTPYNEQFF
TRBJ2-2 TRBD1 . TRBV19 TGTGCCAGTAGTTCCCCAGGGGGCACCGGGGAGCTGTTTTTT CASSSPGGTGELFF
TRBJ1-2 . . TRBV5-5 TGTGCCAGCAGCTCCAACTGGCAGGCTAACTATGGCTACACCTTC CASSSNWQANYGYTF
TRBJ1-5 TRBD1 . TRBV9 TGTGCCAGCAGCGTAGGGGGACAGGGGACCCAGCCCCAGCATTTT CASSVGGQGTQPQHF
TRBJ2-7 TRBD1 . TRBV27 TGTGCCAGCAGTTTCCGGACAGGGGTGGGCGAGCAGTACTTC CASSFRTGVGEQYF
TRBJ2-2 . . TRBV29-1 TGCAGCGTTGGTCGAGGAGGGGGCTCATCCGGGGAGCTGTTTTTT CSVGRGGGSSGELFF
TRBJ2-3 . . TRBV5-1 TGCGCCAGCAGCTTGGTCGGACAGTCCACAGATACGCAGTATTTT CASSLVGQSTDTQYF
TRBJ2-2 TRBD2 few TRBV7-8 TGTGCCAGCAGCCAAGGACTAGCGGGGGCCGGGGAGCTGTTTTTT CASSQGLAGAGELFF
TRBJ1-2 . . TRBV5-1 TGCGCCAGCAGCTTGGAGCGGGAAGGCTACACCTTC CASSLEREGYTF
TRBJ2-6 . . TRBV27 TGTGCCAGCAGTTTATTTTCCGGCCAGACTTCTGGGGCCAACGTCCTGACTTTC CASSLFSGQTSGANVLTF
TRBJ1-5 TRBD1 . TRBV19 TGTGCCAGTAGCTACAGGGGGGCCAATCAGCCCCAGCATTTT CASSYRGANQPQHF
TRBJ2-5 TRBD1 . TRBV11-2 TGTGCCAGCACTCACCACCGGGACAGGGTTGGAGAGACCCAGTACTTC CASTHHRDRVGETQYF
TRBJ1-2 TRBD1 . TRBV2 TGTGCCAGCAGTGAGGGACAGGGATATGGCTACACCTTC CASSEGQGYGYTF
TRBJ2-3 . once TRBV7-6 TGTGCCAGCAGCTTCACAGGGTCAGATACGCAGTATTTT CASSFTGSDTQYF
TRBJ2-7 . . TRBV5-1 TGCGCCAGCAGCTTGGAGCCACTTCGCTCCTACGAGCAGTACTTC CASSLEPLRSYEQYF
TRBJ1-5 . . TRBV19 TGTGCCAGTAGTCCGCGGACAGTCGAGAGCAATCAGCCCCAGCATTTT CASSPRTVESNQPQHF
TRBJ1-2 . . TRBV27 TGTGCCAGCAGTTACGGGCCAGGGGATAACTATGGCTACACCTTC CASSYGPGDNYGYTF
TRBJ1-4 TRBD1 . TRBV13 TGTGCCAGCAGCGAGACAGGGGCGAATGAAAAACTGTTTTTT CASSETGANEKLFF